The 7 T cell receptor beta chains listed next were all sequenced from one sample in a study of T cell clonality in common variable immunodeficiency (dated by TCRdb to about 2015). Libraries were prepared through the immunoSEQ multiplex PCR assay. TCRdb mirrors the immuneACCESS table, restricted to in-frame sequences. Some clones are absent from its copies; in checked studies, under half trace to an unresolved V gene, and the reason for the others is unknown. This sample has about 60,000 clones in the table, none counted a single time. Of the sample, 1.5% to 2% is held by the ten largest clones. Material: peripheral blood mononuclear cells. These receptors all stem from a person between 18 and 75 years old in good health.

The table lists this clone with many counts. The sequenced fragment ends 3 residues before the CDR3 boundary, so the rest is inferred from the germline J gene. The rearrangement joins TRBV11-2 to TRBJ1-1; D is unresolved. This CDR3 region has 15 residues. Trimming removed 2 bases from V and 0 bases from J, with 10 bases in between. Germline V gene data show CDR1 as SGHAT and CDR2 as FQNNGV. The CDR3 reads CASSLIHQVNTEAFF. The covered CDR3 bases are TGTGCCAGCAGCTTAATCCACCAGGTGAACACTGAA.

In its sample, this clone was seen many times. The CDR3 is cut off 3 residues early in the read; its end comes from the germline J gene. The chain has TRBV30 and TRBJ2-7; the match to TRBD1 covers 9 bases. Germline CDR1 reads GTSNPN; CDR2 reads SVGIG (reference sequence). The CDR3 is made up of 14 amino acids. The J segment lost 3 bases and the V segment lost 1 base, leaving 4 bases of the junction unmatched. The CDR3 DNA, read in part, is TGTGCCTGGAGTGAGGGACAGGGTTACTACGAG. Amino acids: CAWSEGQGYYE. The full CDR3 sequence reads CAWSEGQGYYEQYF.

This clone showed up many times. The read halts 3 residues ahead of the CDR3 end, with the missing end drawn from the germline J gene. The V call is TRBV7-8, the J call TRBJ2-1; D is perhaps TRBD1 (6 bases). CDR1 and CDR2 from the germline V gene are SGHVS and FQNEAQ. The V and J ends lost 6 bases and 4 bases respectively, with 16 bases between them. This CDR3 is 15 amino acids long. CDR3 DNA, as far as it was read: TGTGCCAGCAGACAAATAGCAGGGACATACAATGAG. Amino acids: CASRQIAGTYNE. The entire CDR3 is CASRQIAGTYNEQFF. The full variable domain, with the rest looked up from reference TRBV7-8 and TRBJ2-1, is GAGVSQSPRYKVAKRGQDVALRCDPISGHVSLFWYQQALGQGPEFLTYFQNEAQLDKSGLPSDRFFAERPEGSVSTLKIQRTQQEDSAVYLCASRQIAGTYNEQFFGPGTRLTVL.

This clone was seen many times. The CDR3 extends 3 residues past the end of the read, so its final part is completed from the germline J gene. The rearrangement uses TRBV11-1 and TRBJ2-5; D perhaps matches TRBD2 (5 bases). Trimming removed 5 bases from V and 5 bases from J, with 15 bases in between. The CDR3 has 14 residues. Germline lookup yields CDR1 SGHAT and CDR2 FQDESV (reference sequence). Partial CDR3 DNA: TGTGCCAGCAGCCCTTCGAGGGTGGGTGAGACC. This codes for CASSPSRVGET. The CDR3, in full, reads CASSPSRVGETQYF.

This clone was seen many times. The sequenced part of the CDR3 DNA is TGTGCCATCAGCCCTAATAGCGGGAGCTCCTACAATGAG. Its protein is CAISPNSGSSYNE. The CDR3 in its entirety is CAISPNSGSSYNEQFF. The J gene is TRBJ2-1, the V gene TRBV10-3; 9 positions agree with TRBD2. The read terminates 3 residues ahead of where the CDR3 ends, so the germline J gene completes it. V dropped 6 bases and J dropped 0; count of bases not matched to a gene: 6. CDR1 is ENHRY and CDR2 is SYGVKD in the germline V gene. This CDR3 region has 16 residues.

This clone has a count of ten or more. The CDR3 DNA, read in part, is TGCAGTGCTAAAGCGGGACAGGCCTCCTACGAG. It specifies CSAKAGQASYE. The whole CDR3 reads CSAKAGQASYEQYF. The V and J genes are TRBV20-1 and TRBJ2-7, with a tentative D call TRBD1 (8 bases). The CDR3 is cut off 3 residues early in the read; its end comes from the germline J gene. Trimming cost V 4 bases and J 0 bases, with 13 bases left between them. CDR3 length: 14 residues. Per germline, CDR1 DFQATT and CDR2 SNEGSKA (reference sequence).

This clone came up many times. Read sequence stops 3 residues before the CDR3 end, and the germline J gene provides the missing end. The chain employs TRBV11-2 and TRBJ2-5, with a possible D match to TRBD2 (5 bases). Germline V gene data show CDR1 as SGHAT and CDR2 as FQNNGV. Trimming cost V 3 bases and J 5 bases, with 10 bases left between them. The CDR3 runs 13 residues. CDR3 protein: CASSFAERETQYF. The sequenced part of the CDR3 DNA is TGTGCCAGCAGCTTCGCAGAGCGGGAGACC.